This record looks at one T cell receptor (beta chain) sequence and its context. Its specificity is unknown. Patients included in sequencing had previously demonstrated CD8+CD57+ cell expansion by flow cytometry. There were no patients without severe acquired aplastic anemia. The germline V and J ends were trimmed by 2 bases and 2 bases, with 9 bases remaining between them. The CDR3 runs 14 residues. From germline, CDR1 is WSHSY and CDR2 SAAADI. This specimen comes from a study of CD8+CD57+ T cells in acquired aplastic anemia. Profiling of TCR beta VDJ combinations and CDR3 sequences used genomic DNA as template. Each CDR3 protein is one row after TCRdb ran MiXCR on the reads. The sample holds over 150,000 distinct CDR3 sequences, 60% to 80% seen once. Study-wide points: Significance was not reached for CD8+ Simpson's diversity between patients and controls.

The sample comprised sorted CD4+, CD8+, or CD8+CD57+ T cells (not recorded which) from PBMCs. The chain joins TRBV10-2 to TRBJ2-5; D is undetermined. The sequence derives from a human donor with aplastic anemia. Here the CDR3 reads CASSEEGRQETQYF. As DNA, the CDR3 is TGCGCCAGCAGTGAGGAAGGGCGTCAAGAGACCCAGTACTTC.